The 27 T cell receptor beta chains below were found in one sample sequenced in a study of T cells in Graves' hyperthyroidism and ophthalmopathy. The investigators amplified TCR beta CDR3 regions from RNA transcripts. TCR CDR3 regions were first amplified by RT-PCR with HTBI primers. Using its own MiXCR run on the multiplex PCR reads, TCRdb lists one record per CDR3 protein. The sample shows around 610,000 distinct CDR3 sequences, about 15% of them seen only once. The sequencing input was blood. The receptor set was obtained from a woman aged 40 to 50 with Graves' ophthalmopathy.

This rearrangement joins TRBV12-3 or TRBV12-4 to TRBJ2-5; 11 nucleotides agree with TRBD1. After removal of 8 bases from V and 4 bases from J, the junction contained 3 bases not matched to a gene. The length of the CDR3 is 13 residues. CDR3 sequence (DNA): TGTGCCAGCGGGGACAGGGGGTCAGAGACCCAGTACTTC. Translated: CASGDRGSETQYF.

In this sample, this clonotype turned up many times. The rearrangement uses TRBV19 and TRBJ1-2; D is possibly TRBD1 (6 bases). CDR1 and CDR2 from the germline V gene are LNHDA and SQIVND (reference sequence). This CDR3 spans 16 amino acids. V was cut by 5 bases and J by 2 bases, with 18 bases left in between. The CDR3 region has the DNA TGTGCCAGTAGTTCCAGACAGGCTCCTCTAAACTATGGCTACACCTTC. It specifies CASSSRQAPLNYGYTF. Full variable domain (missing parts from reference TRBV19 and TRBJ1-2): DGGITQSPKYLFRKEGQNVTLSCEQNLNHDAMYWYRQDPGQGLRLIYYSQIVNDFQKGDIAEGYSVSREKKESFPLTVTSAQKNPTAFYLCASSSRQAPLNYGYTFGSGTRLTVV.

This clonotype has at least ten counts. J is TRBJ1-1 and V is TRBV19; D might be TRBD1 (6 bases). With 3 bases removed from V and 5 bases from J, the gap between germline ends came to 13 bases. Germline assignment: CDR1 LNHDA and CDR2 SQIVND (reference sequence). The CDR3 sequence is 14 residues long. CDR3 coding DNA: TGTGCCAGTAGTATTGGGTGGGGGCGAACTGAAGCTTTCTTT. Residues: CASSIGWGRTEAFF.

This clonotype has only a few counts. The V gene is TRBV5-1, the J gene TRBJ2-5; 9 bases fit TRBD2. Germline V gene sequence: CDR1 SGHRS, CDR2 YFSETQ. V dropped 4 bases and J dropped 5; count of bases not matched to a gene: 9. The CDR3 contains 15 residues. CDR3 sequence reads: CASSKGTSFQETQYF. The CDR3 DNA reads as TGCGCCAGCAGCAAGGGGACTAGCTTTCAGGAGACCCAGTACTTC.

In its sample, this clonotype was seen many times. The rearrangement joins TRBV7-8 to TRBJ2-5; 8 bases match TRBD1. Germline loops: CDR1 SGHVS, CDR2 FQNEAQ. The CDR3 is 15 amino acids. J gave up 4 bases and V 7 bases, and 11 bases lay outside the gene matches. CDR3 nucleotide sequence: TGTGCCAGCACCAAGTCCCAGGGGGCGCGAGAGACCCAGTACTTC. It translates to CASTKSQGARETQYF.

In this sample, this clonotype turned up many times. The chain couples TRBV6-1 to TRBJ1-5, with D possibly TRBD1 on 6 matching bases. Germline CDR1 MNHNS, CDR2 SASEGT. This CDR3 is 15 amino acids long. V lost 7 bases and J 6 bases, leaving 19 bases between the germline ends. In DNA, the CDR3 is TGTGCCAGCAAGAGGGAATCGACAGGCAGTCAGCCCCAGCATTTT. Translating gives CASKRESTGSQPQHF.

The chain employs TRBV6-2 or TRBV6-3 and TRBJ2-1; TRBD2 is a possible D gene (6 bases). Trimming shortened V by 3 bases and J by 1 base, and 10 bases separated the two germline ends. Germline V lookup: CDR1 MNHEY, CDR2 SVGEGT. The CDR3 runs 15 residues. CDR3 in amino acids: CASSYLAGSYNEQFF. CDR3 in DNA: TGTGCCAGCAGTTATTTGGCGGGGTCCTACAATGAGCAGTTCTTC.

This chain connects TRBV24-1 to TRBJ1-5, with D tentatively TRBD1 (5 bases). CDR1 is KGHDR and CDR2 is SFDVKD in the germline V gene. The CDR3 runs 14 residues. Trimming took 4 bases from V and 5 from J, leaving 11 bases between them. The CDR3: CATSDRTYHQPQHF. DNA of the CDR3: TGTGCCACCAGTGACCGGACATACCATCAGCCCCAGCATTTT.

CDR3 region: CASSTWDRMNTEAFF. In DNA form, the CDR3 reads TGTGCCAGTAGCACTTGGGACAGGATGAACACTGAAGCTTTCTTT. J is TRBJ1-1 and V is TRBV19; 8 nucleotides align to TRBD1. The CDR3 runs to 15 residues. Germline V gene sequence: CDR1 LNHDA, CDR2 SQIVND (reference sequence). Losses at the gene ends were 6 bases for V and 0 bases for J; bases not matched to a gene: 6.

This clonotype was counted ten times or more. The chain has TRBV12-3 or TRBV12-4 and TRBJ1-1, with TRBD1 matching 9 bases. Trimming removed 3 bases from V and 6 bases from J; junction bases left unmatched: 8. The CDR3 covers 15 residues. CDR3 coding DNA: TGTGCCAGCAGTTTCCGGGACAGGGTGAGGGCTGAAGCTTTCTTT. Its protein is CASSFRDRVRAEAFF.

This clonotype was observed many times. The genes are TRBV6-1 and TRBJ2-7; no reliable D call. With 5 bases removed from V and 1 base from J, the gap between germline ends came to 12 bases. The CDR3 has 14 amino acids. Germline values: CDR1 MNHNS, CDR2 SASEGT. The CDR3 sequence is CASSKDPMSYEQYF. The CDR3 DNA reads TGTGCCAGCAGTAAGGACCCCATGTCCTACGAGCAGTACTTC.

This clonotype has only a few counts. The CDR3 loop reads CATSDPSTSGRAAETQYF. CDR3 DNA: TGTGCCACCAGTGATCCTTCGACTAGCGGGAGGGCCGCAGAGACCCAGTACTTC. The rearrangement links TRBV24-1 to TRBJ2-5, with 14 bases fitting TRBD2. Germline CDR1 is KGHDR and CDR2 is SFDVKD. J lost 4 bases, V lost 3 bases, and 9 bases had no gene match. The CDR3 has 18 residues.

Many counts were recorded for this clonotype. The V call is TRBV4-3, the J call TRBJ2-7; TRBD2 matches at 7 bases. The CDR3 length is 16 residues. CDR1 is LGHNA and CDR2 is YSLEER in the germline V gene. V was pared by 0 bases and J by 6 bases, with 11 bases of the junction left unmatched. The CDR3 nucleotides read TGCGCCAGCAGCCAAGATGGACCCGGCTGGGGGGGCGAGCAGTACTTC. The encoded protein is CASSQDGPGWGGEQYF.

This clonotype was counted ten times or more. This CDR3 reads CASSSGLEQFF. The CDR3 DNA reads as TGTGCCAGCAGTAGCGGACTTGAGCAGTTCTTC. This chain connects TRBV6-1 to TRBJ2-1, with a possible D match to TRBD2 (5 bases). Deletions cut 5 bases from V and 9 bases from J, with 8 bases between. The CDR3 consists of 11 residues. Germline loops: CDR1 MNHNS, CDR2 SASEGT.

This clonotype was detected once. CDR3 loop: CASSQDRPSSYEQYF. CDR3 in DNA: TGCGCCAGCAGCCAAGACAGGCCCAGCTCCTACGAGCAGTACTTC. This chain connects TRBV4-1 to TRBJ2-7; D ambiguous. Germline V gives CDR1 MGHRA, CDR2 YSYEKL. Trimming cost V 0 bases and J 0 bases, with 9 bases left between them. The length of the CDR3 is 15 residues.

This clonotype was seen ten or more times. The rearrangement links TRBV2 to TRBJ2-3, with TRBD2 matching 9 bases. The CDR3 sequence is 14 residues long. V lost 6 bases to trimming and J lost 0 bases; unmatched junction nucleotides: 1. The germline CDR1 and CDR2 sequences are SNHLY and FYNNEI. CDR3 nucleotide sequence: TGTGCCAGCAGGACTAGCGGAAGCACAGATACGCAGTATTTT. Amino acids: CASRTSGSTDTQYF.

This clonotype has ten or more counts. This sequence joins TRBV14 and TRBJ2-2; 13 bases agree with TRBD2. This CDR3 is 16 amino acids long. The V gene's germline CDR1 is SGHDN and CDR2 FVKESK. V trimming: 1 base; J trimming: 4 bases; junction bases outside the gene matches: 0. CDR3 sequence: CASSQGLAGGTGELFF. For the CDR3, the DNA is TGTGCCAGCAGCCAAGGACTAGCGGGAGGCACCGGGGAGCTGTTTTTT.

This clonotype was counted at least ten times. The V call is TRBV4-1, the J call TRBJ1-2; 11 bases line up with TRBD1. Trimming removed 1 base from V and 6 bases from J; junction bases left unmatched: 4. This CDR3 region has 15 residues. The germline V gene has CDR1 MGHRA and CDR2 YSYEKL. The CDR3, as DNA: TGCGCCAGCAGCCAAGGGACAGGGGGCGCGAATGGCTACACCTTC. Protein: CASSQGTGGANGYTF.

This clonotype has a count of ten or more. The gene calls are TRBV28 and TRBJ2-7; maybe TRBD1 (5 bases). Trimming shortened V by 3 bases and J by 2 bases, and 11 bases separated the two germline ends. Germline CDR1 is MDHEN and CDR2 is SYDVKM. CDR3 length equals 14 residues. CDR3 protein: CASSFPREPYEQYF. DNA of the CDR3: TGTGCCAGCAGTTTCCCCAGGGAACCCTACGAGCAGTACTTC.

Of note for this clonotype: This may be a read error, as it is one base from a much larger clone. The rearrangement uses TRBV28 and TRBJ1-1; maybe TRBD1 (6 bases). This CDR3 is built from 16 residues. With 3 bases removed from V and 1 base from J, the gap between germline ends came to 15 bases. CDR1 is MDHEN and CDR2 is SYDVKM in the germline V gene. The CDR3 spells CASSFYGGGPNTEAFF. The DNA for the CDR3 is TGTGCCAGCAGTTTTTATGGCGGGGGCCCGAACACTGAAGCTTTCTTT.

This clonotype was seen repeatedly, ten times or more. The rearrangement joins TRBV7-8 to TRBJ2-7, with D perhaps matching TRBD2 (5 bases). The V gene's germline CDR1 is SGHVS and CDR2 FQNEAQ. Trimming removed 0 bases at V and 6 bases at J, with 18 bases between. The CDR3 extends over 16 amino acids. For the CDR3, the DNA is TGTGCCAGCAGCTTAGCGCGAGACTATGTAGGCCCCGAGCAGTACTTC. Protein sequence: CASSLARDYVGPEQYF.

This clonotype was recorded many times. This chain uses TRBV27 with TRBJ1-1, with TRBD1 identical over 11 bases. In germline, CDR1 is MNHEY, CDR2 SMNVEV (reference sequence). The J segment lost 3 bases and the V segment lost 5 bases, leaving 5 bases of the junction unmatched. The CDR3 has 15 residues. The CDR3 is CASSSGQGAYTEAFF. Written as DNA, the CDR3 is TGTGCCAGCAGTAGCGGACAGGGGGCTTACACTGAAGCTTTCTTT.

This clonotype was found many times. V usage is TRBV12-3 or TRBV12-4 and J usage is TRBJ1-3; TRBD1 might be the D (5 bases). The CDR3 contains 16 residues. Trimming removed 3 bases from V and 3 bases from J, with 15 bases in between. DNA for the CDR3: TGTGCCAGCAGTTTGGTATCCGGGGGATATGGAAACACCATATATTTT. Amino acids: CASSLVSGGYGNTIYF.

In its sample, this clonotype was seen many times. The chain couples TRBV5-5 to TRBJ2-5, with 8 positions matching TRBD1. V was clipped by 4 bases and J by 7 bases; unmatched bases: 6. This CDR3 spans 13 amino acids. Looked up from germline, CDR1 is SGHKS and CDR2 is YYEKEE (reference sequence). In DNA form, the CDR3 reads TGTGCCAGCAGCACAGGACAGGGCGCGACCCAGTACTTC. Translated, it gives CASSTGQGATQYF.

The chain has TRBV4-1 and TRBJ2-5; TRBD2 matches at 12 bases. Losses at the gene ends were 2 bases for V and 5 bases for J; bases not matched to a gene: 9. CDR3 length: 17 amino acids. The germline V gene has CDR1 MGHRA and CDR2 YSYEKL. The CDR3: CASSQRTSGIIGETQYF. CDR3 coding DNA: TGCGCCAGCAGCCAAAGGACTAGCGGGATTATTGGGGAGACCCAGTACTTC.

This clonotype was seen many times. The chain carries TRBV12-3 or TRBV12-4 and TRBJ2-2; 8 bases fit TRBD1. V dropped 1 base and J dropped 4; count of bases not matched to a gene: 8. The CDR3 loop spans 17 amino acids. The CDR3 sequence is CASSLGDRMLGTGELFF. As DNA, the CDR3 is TGTGCCAGCAGTTTAGGGGACAGGATGTTAGGCACCGGGGAGCTGTTTTTT.

This sequence joins TRBV6-2 or TRBV6-3 and TRBJ2-7; perhaps TRBD2 as D (5 bases). Germline V lookup: CDR1 MNHEY, CDR2 SVGEGT. Trimming took 3 bases from V and 1 from J, leaving 13 bases between them. The CDR3 contains 15 residues. The CDR3 DNA sequence: TGTGCCAGCAGTTATGAGGCGGGTTCTTCCTACGAGCAGTACTTC. It is translated as CASSYEAGSSYEQYF.